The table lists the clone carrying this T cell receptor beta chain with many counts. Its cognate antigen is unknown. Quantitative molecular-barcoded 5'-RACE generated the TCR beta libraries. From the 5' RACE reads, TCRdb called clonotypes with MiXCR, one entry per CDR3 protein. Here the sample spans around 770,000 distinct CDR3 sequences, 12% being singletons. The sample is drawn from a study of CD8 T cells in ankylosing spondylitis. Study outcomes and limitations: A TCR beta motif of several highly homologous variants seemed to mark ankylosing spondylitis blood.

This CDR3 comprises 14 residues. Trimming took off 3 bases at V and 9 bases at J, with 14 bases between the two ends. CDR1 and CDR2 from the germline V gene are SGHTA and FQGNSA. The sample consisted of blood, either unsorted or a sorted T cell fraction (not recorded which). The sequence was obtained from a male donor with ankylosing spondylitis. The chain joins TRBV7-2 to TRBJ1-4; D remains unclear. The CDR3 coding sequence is TGTGCCAGCAGCTTCTTTGGCCCTCCCAAAAAACTGTTTTTT. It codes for CASSFFGPPKKLFF.